Following are 19 T cell receptor beta chains from one sample sequenced in a study of CD4 T cells in relation to SARS-CoV-2 and coronaviruses. CD4+ T cells from unexposed donors were obtained before the COVID-19 pandemic (2011-2018). The cells were cultured for 10 days before CD4+ T cells were isolated. Repertoires were generated with immunoSEQ multiplex PCR, while TCRdb's copy carries only in-frame clones and drops some. The top ten clones hold 18% of a sample with around 25,000 clones, more than 60% of them seen once. No antigens are known for them. Sequencing was carried out using CD4+ T cells from PBMCs, cultured in vitro. Receptor source: a human donor in good health.

The gene calls are TRBV7-3 and TRBJ2-1; 8 bases line up with TRBD2. J gave up 4 bases and V 5 bases, and 7 bases lay outside the gene matches. The germline CDR1 and CDR2 sequences are SGHTA and FQGTGA. The CDR3 has 15 residues. The DNA of the CDR3 is TGTGCCAGCAGCAATAGCGGGGCCAAATACAATGAGCAGTTCTTC. Its protein product is CASSNSGAKYNEQFF. Complete variable domain (other parts from reference TRBV7-3 and TRBJ2-1): GAGVSQTPSNKVTEKGKYVELRCDPISGHTALYWYRQSLGQGPEFLIYFQGTGAADDSGLPNDRFFAVRPEGSVSTLKIQRTERGDSAVYLCASSNSGAKYNEQFFGPGTRLTVL.

This chain joins TRBV6-6 and TRBJ2-5; D might be TRBD2 (6 bases). This CDR3 comprises 12 residues. V was shortened by 6 bases and J by 5 bases, with 10 bases between the two germline ends. CDR1 is MNHNY, CDR2 SVGAGI, per germline (reference sequence). CDR3 DNA sequence: TGTGCCAGCAGCGGGAGAATGGAGACCCAGTACTTC. Translated, it gives CASSGRMETQYF.

The rearrangement uses TRBV6-5 and TRBJ2-2, with D possibly being TRBD1 (5 bases). Germline-derived CDR1 and CDR2 are MNHEY and SVGAGI. This CDR3 spans 15 amino acids. V was cut by 7 bases and J by 5 bases, with 17 bases left in between. CDR3 in DNA: TGTGCCAGCACCCCCAGGGCCTTAAGGACCGGGGAGCTGTTTTTT. This gives the protein CASTPRALRTGELFF.

This clone was detected a few times. The V gene is TRBV3-1 (or the pseudogene TRBV3-2), the J gene TRBJ2-3, with 7 bases lining up with TRBD2. V lost 1 base, J lost 2 bases, and 3 bases stayed unmatched. The CDR3 runs to 15 residues. CDR1 and CDR2 from the germline V gene are LGHDT and YNNKEL (reference sequence). This chain's CDR3 is CASSQGLANTDTQYF. The DNA for the CDR3 is TGTGCCAGCAGCCAAGGACTAGCCAACACAGATACGCAGTATTTT.

The chain employs TRBV6-1 and TRBJ1-3; no reliable D call. The CDR3 length is 16 residues. V was cut by 4 bases and J by 0 bases, with 13 bases left in between. Per the germline V gene, CDR1 is MNHNS and CDR2 is SASEGT. CDR3 sequence (DNA): TGTGCCAGCAGTGGATTAGGCAGAAGCTCTGGAAACACCATATATTTT. Translation: CASSGLGRSSGNTIYF.

This chain links TRBV27 with TRBJ1-1; D gene unclear. The CDR3 extends over 14 amino acids. Germline V gene sequence: CDR1 MNHEY, CDR2 SMNVEV (reference sequence). V lost 5 bases and J lost 1, with 11 bases in between. The CDR3 DNA reads TGTGCCAGCAGTACCCCGCCGGGGAACACTGAAGCTTTCTTT. Its translation is CASSTPPGNTEAFF.

This clone has a handful of counts. The chain carries TRBV5-4 and TRBJ2-5, with D unclear. Trimming left V 2 bases short and J 6 bases short, with 11 bases between. CDR1 is SGHNT and CDR2 is YYREEE in the germline V gene (reference sequence). The CDR3 loop spans 13 amino acids. This chain's CDR3 is CASSFGPEKTQYF. The DNA for the CDR3 is TGTGCCAGCAGCTTTGGGCCAGAGAAGACCCAGTACTTC. The entire variable domain, with the rest obtained from reference TRBV5-4 and TRBJ2-5, is as follows: ETGVTQSPTHLIKTRGQQVTLRCSSQSGHNTVSWYQQALGQGPQFIFQYYREEENGRGNFPPRFSGLQFPNYSSELNVNALELDDSALYLCASSFGPEKTQYFGPGTRLLVL.

As DNA, the CDR3 is TGTGCCAGCAGCTTAGGGCTACCCAATGAGCAGTTCTTC. Translating it yields CASSLGLPNEQFF. This sequence joins TRBV11-2 and TRBJ2-1; D not certain. The CDR3 runs to 13 residues. Germline CDR1 and CDR2: SGHAT and FQNNGV. With 1 base removed from V and 6 bases from J, the gap between germline ends came to 7 bases.

The chain recombines TRBV29-1 with TRBJ1-2, with D unclear. The germline V gene encodes CDR1 SQVTM and CDR2 ANQGSEA. The CDR3 is 13 residues long. V shed 4 bases and J shed 5 bases, with 14 bases lying between them. Written as DNA, the CDR3 is TGCAGCGTTGCGAGGCAGGCGGGGTATGGCTACACCTTC. This codes for CSVARQAGYGYTF.

V usage is TRBV21-1 and J usage is TRBJ2-1; TRBD2, the table's D call, was not compared with the DNA. TRBV21-1 is assigned pseudogene status. The CDR3 spans 17 residues. CDR3 DNA sequence: TGTGCCAGCAGCGAGACTAGCGGCCAAAGCTCCTACAATGAGCAGTTCTTC. Translation: CASSETSGQSSYNEQFF.

This clone was observed a handful of times. The V call is TRBV4-1, the J call TRBJ1-5, with no clear D. V was shortened by 3 bases and J by 3 bases, with 12 bases between the two germline ends. The CDR3 consists of 15 residues. Germline V gene lookup returns CDR1 MGHRA and CDR2 YSYEKL. CDR3 in amino acids: CASSQGRVLNQPQHF. The CDR3 DNA sequence: TGCGCCAGCAGCCAGGGAAGAGTTCTCAATCAGCCCCAGCATTTT.

The rearrangement joins TRBV15 to TRBJ2-5, with TRBD1 identical over 7 bases. Trimming removed 2 bases from V and 0 bases from J; junction bases left unmatched: 3. This CDR3 has 15 amino acids. Germline CDR1 LNHNV, CDR2 YYDKDF (reference sequence). As DNA, the CDR3 is TGTGCCACCAGCAGACAACAGGGGAACCAAGAGACCCAGTACTTC. This sequence encodes CATSRQQGNQETQYF.

The chain carries TRBV2 and TRBJ1-1; D is ambiguous. Trimming took 6 bases from V and 1 from J, leaving 12 bases between them. CDR3 length equals 14 residues. Per germline, CDR1 SNHLY and CDR2 FYNNEI. CDR3: CASRWGMGNTEAFF. For the CDR3, the DNA is TGTGCCAGCAGATGGGGAATGGGGAACACTGAAGCTTTCTTT.

The chain combines TRBV2 with TRBJ2-3; no clear D. V was pared by 4 bases and J by 2 bases, with 10 bases between. The germline V gene encodes CDR1 SNHLY and CDR2 FYNNEI. CDR3 length: 14 residues. CDR3 nucleotides: TGTGCCAGCAGTGGCACTACGTACACAGATACGCAGTATTTT. This translates into CASSGTTYTDTQYF. The variable domain in full, with the rest retrieved from reference TRBV2 and TRBJ2-3, is EPEVTQTPSHQVTQMGQEVILRCVPISNHLYFYWYRQILGQKVEFLVSFYNNEISEKSEIFDDQFSVERPDGSNFTLKIRSTKLEDSAMYFCASSGTTYTDTQYFGPGTRLTVL.

This clone was detected a few times. The gene calls are TRBV6-5 and TRBJ2-2; TRBD1 agrees at 7 bases. Germline trimming cut 6 bases from V and 4 bases from J; bases unmatched to any gene: 8. CDR3 size: 15 residues. Germline V lookup: CDR1 MNHEY, CDR2 SVGAGI. The CDR3 region is CASRRTGDGTGELFF. The CDR3 DNA is TGTGCCAGCAGAAGAACAGGGGATGGCACCGGGGAGCTGTTTTTT.

The CDR3 nucleotides read TGTGCCAGCAGGCGAGGCTCCTACGAGCAGTACTTC. It encodes CASRRGSYEQYF. The gene calls are TRBV6-5 and TRBJ2-7; the D is unclear. The germline gives CDR1 MNHEY, CDR2 SVGAGI. V shed 6 bases and J shed 0 bases, with 6 bases lying between them. The CDR3 spans 12 residues.

This rearrangement joins TRBV24-1 to TRBJ2-1; maybe TRBD1 (6 bases). Germline CDR1 reads KGHDR; CDR2 reads SFDVKD. The length of the CDR3 is 16 residues. The V end was cut by 3 bases, the J end by 7 bases, with 18 bases between. CDR3: CATSDPGASFSNEQFF. The CDR3, as DNA: TGTGCCACCAGTGATCCAGGGGCGTCATTTTCGAATGAGCAGTTCTTC.

The V and J genes are TRBV19 and TRBJ1-2, with 9 bases matching TRBD1. Unmatched junction bases numbered 19, after V lost 11 bases and J lost 6 bases. Germline V gene lookup returns CDR1 LNHDA and CDR2 SQIVND (reference sequence). The CDR3 extends over 16 amino acids. The CDR3 region is CASTPPGTGTSDGYTF. CDR3 in DNA: TGTGCCTCAACCCCCCCAGGGACAGGGACGAGTGATGGCTACACCTTC.

The V gene is TRBV5-1, the J gene TRBJ2-7, with D tentatively TRBD2 (5 bases). Germline loops: CDR1 SGHRS, CDR2 YFSETQ. V shed 3 bases and J shed 0 bases, with 10 bases lying between them. CDR3 length equals 14 residues. Here the CDR3 DNA reads TGCGCCAGCAGCTCGGCGGGCAGCTCCTACGAGCAGTACTTC. Its translation is CASSSAGSSYEQYF.